These 30 T cell receptor beta chains were sequenced from one sample in a study of T-cell reconstitution after alpha-beta-depleted transplantation in children. Preparation of the TCRbeta library involved a method that used unique molecular identifiers. Via MiXCR, TCRdb re-called the PCR reads, giving one row per CDR3 protein. The sample has under 850,000 distinct CDR3 sequences, about an eighth seen once. The sample consisted of PBMCs, taken before TCRalphabeta/CD19-depleted stem cell transplant. These receptors were taken from a girl aged 2 to 9 with congenital amegakaryocytic thrombocytopenia, due to receive a stem cell transplant.

This clonotype has a handful of counts. This chain links TRBV7-2 with TRBJ1-2; D gene uncertain. Trimming left V 1 base short and J 8 bases short, with 11 bases between. Germline assignment: CDR1 SGHTA and CDR2 FQGNSA. The CDR3 sequence is 13 residues long. The CDR3 nucleotides read TGTGCCAGCAGCTTAGGTTTAGCTTGGGGCTACACCTTC. Protein product: CASSLGLAWGYTF.

This clonotype was recorded a few times. The chain recombines TRBV11-2 with TRBJ1-2; the D is unclear. This CDR3 has 14 amino acids. Germline CDR1 reads SGHAT; CDR2 reads FQNNGV. Trimming shortened V by 4 bases and J by 8 bases, and 17 bases separated the two germline ends. CDR3 loop: CASSSRPGMGGYTF. The CDR3 DNA follows: TGTGCCAGCAGCTCTAGGCCGGGAATGGGAGGCTACACCTTC. The full variable domain, rest sourced from reference TRBV11-2 and TRBJ1-2, is EAGVAQSPRYKIIEKRQSVAFWCNPISGHATLYWYQQILGQGPKLLIQFQNNGVVDDSQLPKDRFSAERLKGVDSTLKIQPAKLEDSAVYLCASSSRPGMGGYTFGSGTRLTVV.

As for this clonotype: This may be a read error: a much more frequent sequence differs by one nucleotide. This chain joins TRBV29-1 and TRBJ2-1; no reliable D call. This CDR3 has 10 residues. Trimming left V 3 bases short and J 7 bases short, with 4 bases between. Germline CDR1 reads SQVTM; CDR2 reads ANQGSEA. As DNA, the CDR3 is TGCAGCGTTGAGAGTAATGAGCAGTTCTTC. It codes for CSVESNEQFF.

This clonotype was detected ten times or more. The rearrangement links TRBV29-1 to TRBJ2-1; D not certain. V lost 1 base and J 3 bases, leaving 7 bases between the germline ends. The CDR3 spans 13 residues. Germline-derived CDR1 and CDR2 are SQVTM and ANQGSEA. CDR3 in amino acids: CSVEGSDYNEQFF. As DNA, the CDR3 is TGCAGCGTTGAAGGTTCAGACTACAATGAGCAGTTCTTC.

V gene TRBV7-6 combines with J gene TRBJ2-3, with 9 bases fitting TRBD2. The germline CDR1 and CDR2 sequences are SGHVS and FNYEAQ. The ends lost 2 bases at V and 5 bases at J; junction bases unmatched: 5. The CDR3 sequence is 15 residues long. The CDR3 DNA is TGTGCCAGCAGCTTATCCAGACTAGCGGAAGATACGCAGTATTTT. Translating gives CASSLSRLAEDTQYF. Full variable domain (remainder filled in from reference TRBV7-6 and TRBJ2-3): GAGVSQSPRYKVTKRGQDVALRCDPISGHVSLYWYRQALGQGPEFLTYFNYEAQQDKSGLPNDRFSAERPEGSISTLTIQRTEQRDSAMYRCASSLSRLAEDTQYFGPGTRLTVL.

This clonotype was detected many times. The chain recombines TRBV20-1 with TRBJ1-3, with TRBD1 as a possible D gene (5 bases). The V end was cut by 5 bases, the J end by 4 bases, with 12 bases between. The CDR3 spans 13 residues. Per the germline V gene, CDR1 is DFQATT and CDR2 is SNEGSKA (reference sequence). CDR3 DNA sequence: TGCAGTGCTCCAGGGATTTCCGGAAACACCATATATTTT. It encodes CSAPGISGNTIYF.

This clonotype has at least ten counts. V usage is TRBV6-2 or TRBV6-3 and J usage is TRBJ2-7; D not resolved. The CDR3 runs 13 residues. Trimming removed 3 bases at V and 3 bases at J, with 9 bases between. CDR1 is MNHEY, CDR2 SVGEGT, per germline. CDR3 region: CASSYQVHYEQYF. The CDR3 DNA reads as TGTGCCAGCAGTTATCAGGTACACTACGAGCAGTACTTC.

This clonotype occurred many times. The V and J genes are TRBV20-1 and TRBJ2-2; D is ambiguous. Deletions cut 4 bases from V and 1 base from J, with 16 bases between. Germline V gene sequence: CDR1 DFQATT, CDR2 SNEGSKA (reference sequence). The CDR3 length is 16 residues. The CDR3 region is CSAISLLGRNTGELFF. For the CDR3, the DNA is TGCAGTGCTATCTCTCTCTTGGGTCGGAACACCGGGGAGCTGTTTTTT.

The table lists this clonotype with a few counts. The V gene is TRBV20-1, the J gene TRBJ1-1; D gene ambiguous. CDR3 length: 14 amino acids. V was shortened by 0 bases and J by 0 bases, with 8 bases between the two germline ends. Germline-derived CDR1 and CDR2 are DFQATT and SNEGSKA (reference sequence). The CDR3, as DNA: TGCAGTGCTAGAGAGGTGGGGATGAACACTGAAGCTTTCTTT. Amino acid sequence: CSAREVGMNTEAFF.

This clonotype was detected ten times or more. This rearrangement joins TRBV12-3 or TRBV12-4 to TRBJ2-1, with 11 bases fitting TRBD2. Trimming cost V 5 bases and J 9 bases; bases outside gene matches: 6. The CDR3 runs to 14 residues. Here the CDR3 DNA reads TGTGCCAGCAGTGTACTAGCGGGAGTCGTTGAGCAGTTCTTC. Translating gives CASSVLAGVVEQFF.

The table lists this clonotype with many counts. J is TRBJ2-3 and V is TRBV10-3; D gene unclear. Trimming cost V 2 bases and J 4 bases, with 4 bases left between them. CDR1 is ENHRY, CDR2 SYGVKD, per germline. The CDR3 covers 12 residues. The CDR3 nucleotides are TGTGCCATCAGTGAGGACCCAGATACGCAGTATTTT. Its translation is CAISEDPDTQYF.

A word on this clonotype: This may stem from a read error, because a much larger clone lies one nucleotide away. The chain has TRBV20-1 and TRBJ2-3; TRBD2 aligns across 11 bases. This CDR3 spans 15 amino acids. V gave up 2 bases and J gave up 5 bases; unmatched junction bases: 6. CDR1 and CDR2 (germline): DFQATT, SNEGSKA (reference sequence). The CDR3 bases are TGCAGTGCTAGATTACTAGCGGGAGTGCAAGATACGCAGTATTTT. This codes for CSARLLAGVQDTQYF.

This clonotype showed up just a few times. V gene TRBV15 combines with J gene TRBJ2-1, with no clear D. Trimming left V 5 bases short and J 7 bases short, with 6 bases between. The germline V gene encodes CDR1 LNHNV and CDR2 YYDKDF (reference sequence). This CDR3 region has 11 residues. CDR3 sequence: CATSPGNEQFF. CDR3 nucleotide sequence: TGTGCCACCAGCCCGGGTAATGAGCAGTTCTTC.

There are many counts of this clonotype. The chain couples TRBV12-3 or TRBV12-4 to TRBJ2-3; D remains ambiguous. The CDR3 covers 15 residues. The V end was cut by 2 bases, the J end by 1 base, with 10 bases between. Written as DNA, the CDR3 is TGTGCCAGCAGTTTATATCGTACCGGCACAGATACGCAGTATTTT. This translates into CASSLYRTGTDTQYF.

CDR3 nucleotides: TGCAGCGTTTGGGGGCGCGGGGGCACCGGGGAGCTGTTTTTT. Translation: CSVWGRGGTGELFF. This chain links TRBV29-1 with TRBJ2-2, with D tentatively TRBD2 (7 bases). In germline, CDR1 is SQVTM, CDR2 ANQGSEA. The CDR3 spans 14 residues. V lost 5 bases, J lost 4 bases, and 14 bases lay in between.

This clonotype was seen a few times. The chain combines TRBV10-3 with TRBJ2-5, with TRBD1 matching over 7 bases. CDR1 ENHRY and CDR2 SYGVKD come from the germline V gene. There are 13 residues in the CDR3. Unmatched junction bases numbered 4, after V lost 4 bases and J lost 5 bases. CDR3 amino acids: CAISAQGRETQYF. Here the CDR3 DNA reads TGTGCCATCAGTGCACAGGGGCGGGAGACCCAGTACTTC.

This clonotype was recorded many times. The rearrangement uses TRBV29-1 and TRBJ2-5, with 10 bases aligning to TRBD1. After removal of 3 bases from V and 3 bases from J, the junction contained 4 bases not matched to a gene. CDR1 and CDR2 (germline): SQVTM, ANQGSEA. The CDR3 has 14 amino acids. The CDR3 region is CSVDTGTGEETQYF. The CDR3 DNA follows: TGCAGCGTTGACACCGGGACAGGGGAAGAGACCCAGTACTTC.

The rearrangement joins TRBV5-1 to TRBJ1-2; the match to TRBD1 covers 10 bases. The germline gives CDR1 SGHRS, CDR2 YFSETQ. The CDR3 consists of 15 residues. Germline trimming cut 4 bases from V and 7 bases from J; bases unmatched to any gene: 10. The CDR3 region has the DNA TGCGCCAGCAGCCCTACCGGGACAGGGGCTGTTGGCTACACCTTC. Amino acid sequence: CASSPTGTGAVGYTF.

The table lists this clonotype with many counts. The chain couples TRBV10-3 to TRBJ1-1; TRBD1 matches 7 bases. J gave up 6 bases and V 5 bases, and 0 bases lay outside the gene matches. This CDR3 region has 11 residues. Per germline, CDR1 ENHRY and CDR2 SYGVKD. The CDR3 spells CAISTGAEAFF. The CDR3 region has the DNA TGTGCCATCAGTACAGGGGCTGAAGCTTTCTTT.

This clonotype was observed many times. The chain links TRBV18 to TRBJ1-2; D may be TRBD1 (5 bases). This CDR3 comprises 15 residues. The germline V and J ends were trimmed by 3 bases and 0 bases, with 11 bases remaining between them. Germline V gene data show CDR1 as KGHSH and CDR2 as LQKENI. DNA for the CDR3: TGTGCCAGCTCACCGGAGACAGTTCCTAACTATGGCTACACCTTC. Translated, it gives CASSPETVPNYGYTF.

This clonotype was found a few times. CDR3 nucleotide sequence: TGCGCCAGCAGCTTCCAGGAGGTGAACGAGCAGTACTTC. Its protein is CASSFQEVNEQYF. The J gene is TRBJ2-7, the V gene TRBV5-1, with D possibly matching TRBD2 (5 bases). The CDR3 sequence is 13 residues long. Trimming shortened V by 2 bases and J by 5 bases, and 11 bases separated the two germline ends. The germline V gene encodes CDR1 SGHRS and CDR2 YFSETQ.

This clonotype was seen at least ten times. V usage is TRBV10-3 and J usage is TRBJ2-2, with D possibly matching TRBD1 (6 bases). V was clipped by 5 bases and J by 5 bases, with 18 bases between them. Looked up from germline, CDR1 is ENHRY and CDR2 is SYGVKD. The CDR3 consists of 16 residues. The CDR3 reads CAISTMDRGVTGELFF. The CDR3 nucleotides are TGTGCCATCAGTACTATGGACAGAGGTGTGACCGGGGAGCTGTTTTTT.

This clonotype was observed many times. This chain connects TRBV7-9 to TRBJ1-2, with 8 positions matching TRBD1. Germline CDR1 and CDR2: SEHNR and FQNEAQ (reference sequence). The trim removed 4 bases at V and 3 bases at J, leaving 10 bases unmatched. CDR3 length: 16 amino acids. The CDR3 loop reads CASSWTGLRSDYGYTF. The CDR3 DNA sequence: TGTGCCAGCAGCTGGACAGGGCTACGTTCGGACTATGGCTACACCTTC.

Many counts were recorded for this clonotype. The rearrangement uses TRBV4-1 and TRBJ2-5; TRBD1 matches 9 bases. CDR1 is MGHRA, CDR2 YSYEKL, per germline. The CDR3 loop spans 15 amino acids. The V gene end was trimmed by 0 bases and the J gene end by 9 bases; junction bases not matched to a gene: 8. CDR3 sequence: CASSQEWTGASAQYF. For the CDR3, the DNA is TGCGCCAGCAGCCAAGAGTGGACAGGGGCGTCGGCCCAGTACTTC.

This clonotype was counted at least ten times. The chain couples TRBV12-3 or TRBV12-4 to TRBJ1-5; no firm D call. Between the trimmed V and J ends, which lost 1 base and 1 base, there was a span of 8 bases. The CDR3 loop spans 15 amino acids. The CDR3 nucleotides read TGTGCCAGCAGTTTAGAGGAGGTGAGCAATCAGCCCCAGCATTTT. This sequence encodes CASSLEEVSNQPQHF.

This clonotype was detected only a few times. This chain links TRBV5-1 with TRBJ2-2, with TRBD1 matching 8 bases. This CDR3 region has 16 residues. Germline V gives CDR1 SGHRS, CDR2 YFSETQ. Losses at the gene ends were 1 base for V and 6 bases for J; bases not matched to a gene: 8. CDR3 sequence: CASSLTTGANPGELFF. In DNA form, the CDR3 reads TGCGCCAGCAGCTTGACGACAGGGGCTAACCCCGGGGAGCTGTTTTTT.

This clonotype has more than one count but fewer than ten. The chain recombines TRBV2 with TRBJ2-1; the D gene could be TRBD1 or TRBD2 (5 bases each). CDR3 length: 15 residues. The V gene's germline CDR1 is SNHLY and CDR2 FYNNEI. Trimming removed 9 bases from V and 8 bases from J, with 23 bases in between. CDR3 DNA sequence: TGTGCCAGAGAGTTCCGGGGCCAACCCCGGGATGAGCAGTTCTTC. Its translation is CAREFRGQPRDEQFF.

This clonotype has a handful of counts. The genes are TRBV5-1 and TRBJ2-7; 7 bases are a match to TRBD1. The CDR3 sequence is 19 residues long. Losses at the gene ends were 0 bases for V and 2 bases for J; bases not matched to a gene: 17. CDR1 and CDR2 from the germline V gene are SGHRS and YFSETQ. CDR3 bases: TGCGCCAGCAGCTTGGGCTCCGGGACAGCACCCCGAATCCCCTACGAGCAGTACTTC. This gives the protein CASSLGSGTAPRIPYEQYF. Drawing the rest from reference TRBV5-1 and TRBJ2-7, the complete variable domain is KAGVTQTPRYLIKTRGQQVTLSCSPISGHRSVSWYQQTPGQGLQFLFEYFSETQRNKGNFPGRFSGRQFSNSRSEMNVSTLELGDSALYLCASSLGSGTAPRIPYEQYFGPGTRLTVT.

This clonotype has a count of ten or more. The rearrangement links TRBV4-1 to TRBJ2-7; D remains ambiguous. Germline V gives CDR1 MGHRA, CDR2 YSYEKL. The V end lost 6 bases, the J end lost 5 bases, and 11 bases lay between the germline ends. The CDR3 covers 12 residues. The CDR3 region has the DNA TGCGCCAGCAGTCATAGTGGCGACGAGCAGTACTTC. This gives the protein CASSHSGDEQYF.

This clonotype appeared many times. The chain uses TRBV5-6 and TRBJ2-3; 9 positions match TRBD1. The V gene's germline CDR1 is SGHDT and CDR2 YYEEEE. After removal of 3 bases from V and 3 bases from J, the junction contained 5 bases not matched to a gene. The CDR3 is 15 amino acids. This CDR3 is CASSYDRGLTDTQYF. CDR3 bases: TGTGCCAGCAGCTACGACAGGGGGTTAACAGATACGCAGTATTTT.